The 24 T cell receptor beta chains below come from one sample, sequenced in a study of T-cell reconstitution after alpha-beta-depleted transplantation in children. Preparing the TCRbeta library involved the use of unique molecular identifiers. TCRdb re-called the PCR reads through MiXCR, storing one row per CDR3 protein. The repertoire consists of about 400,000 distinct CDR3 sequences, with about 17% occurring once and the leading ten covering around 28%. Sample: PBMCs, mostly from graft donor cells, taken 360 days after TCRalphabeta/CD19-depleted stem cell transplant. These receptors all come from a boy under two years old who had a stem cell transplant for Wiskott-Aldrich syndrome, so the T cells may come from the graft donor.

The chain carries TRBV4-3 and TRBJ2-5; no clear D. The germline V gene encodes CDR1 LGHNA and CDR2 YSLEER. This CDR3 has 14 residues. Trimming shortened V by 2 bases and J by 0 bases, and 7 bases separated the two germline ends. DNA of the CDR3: TGCGCCAGCAGCCAAAATTACAACCAAGAGACCCAGTACTTC. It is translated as CASSQNYNQETQYF.

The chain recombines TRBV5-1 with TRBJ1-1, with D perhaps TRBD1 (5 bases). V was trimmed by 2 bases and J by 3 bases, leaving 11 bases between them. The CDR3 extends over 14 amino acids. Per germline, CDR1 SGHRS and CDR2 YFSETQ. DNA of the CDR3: TGCGCCAGCAGCTTAAGGGGCGGAGACACTGAAGCTTTCTTT. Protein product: CASSLRGGDTEAFF. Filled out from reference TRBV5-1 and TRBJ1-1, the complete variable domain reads KAGVTQTPRYLIKTRGQQVTLSCSPISGHRSVSWYQQTPGQGLQFLFEYFSETQRNKGNFPGRFSGRQFSNSRSEMNVSTLELGDSALYLCASSLRGGDTEAFFGQGTRLTVV.

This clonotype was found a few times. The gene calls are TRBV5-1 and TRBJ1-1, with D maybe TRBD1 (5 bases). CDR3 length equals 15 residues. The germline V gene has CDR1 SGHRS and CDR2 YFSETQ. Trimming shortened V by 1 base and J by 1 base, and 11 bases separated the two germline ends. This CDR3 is CASSLYGTENTEAFF. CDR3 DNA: TGCGCCAGCAGCTTGTATGGGACGGAGAACACTGAAGCTTTCTTT.

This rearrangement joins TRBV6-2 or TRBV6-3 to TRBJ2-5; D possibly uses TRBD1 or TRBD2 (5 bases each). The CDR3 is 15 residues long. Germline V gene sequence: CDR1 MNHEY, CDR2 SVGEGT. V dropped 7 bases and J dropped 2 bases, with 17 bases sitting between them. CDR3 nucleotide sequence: TGTGCCAGCAATCTCCCGGGACCTTATCAAGAGACCCAGTACTTC. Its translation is CASNLPGPYQETQYF.

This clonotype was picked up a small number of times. The CDR3 nucleotides read TGTGCCAGCCATGAGAAAGGGGTCGAGACCCAGTACTTC. Translating gives CASHEKGVETQYF. This chain connects TRBV2 to TRBJ2-5, with a possible D match to TRBD1 (5 bases). CDR1 and CDR2 from the germline V gene are SNHLY and FYNNEI. Trimming took off 8 bases at V and 5 bases at J, with 15 bases between the two ends. This CDR3 has 13 amino acids.

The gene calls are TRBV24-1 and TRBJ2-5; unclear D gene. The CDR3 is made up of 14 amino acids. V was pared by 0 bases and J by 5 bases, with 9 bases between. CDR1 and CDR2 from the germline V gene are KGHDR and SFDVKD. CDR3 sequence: CATSDLKGSETQYF. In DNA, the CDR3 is TGTGCCACCAGTGATTTGAAGGGATCGGAGACCCAGTACTTC.

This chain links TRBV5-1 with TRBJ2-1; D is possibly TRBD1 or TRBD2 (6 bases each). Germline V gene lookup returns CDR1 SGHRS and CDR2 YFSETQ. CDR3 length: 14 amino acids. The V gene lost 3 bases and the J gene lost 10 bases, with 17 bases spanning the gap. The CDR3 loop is CASSSGWGAREQFF. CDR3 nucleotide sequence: TGCGCCAGCAGCTCGGGTTGGGGGGCTCGAGAGCAGTTCTTC.

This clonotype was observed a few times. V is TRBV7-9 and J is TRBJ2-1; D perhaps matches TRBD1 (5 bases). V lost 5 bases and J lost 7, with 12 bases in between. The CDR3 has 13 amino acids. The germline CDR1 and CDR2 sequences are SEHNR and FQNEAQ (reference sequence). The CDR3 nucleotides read TGTGCCAGCAGCGGGGCCAGGCAGAATGAGCAGTTCTTC. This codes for CASSGARQNEQFF.

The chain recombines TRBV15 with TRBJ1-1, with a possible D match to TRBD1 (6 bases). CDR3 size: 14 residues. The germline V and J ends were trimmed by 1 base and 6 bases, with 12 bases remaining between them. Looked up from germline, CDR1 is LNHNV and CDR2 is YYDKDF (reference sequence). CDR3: CATSRATTGSEAFF. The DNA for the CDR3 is TGTGCCACCAGCAGAGCCACCACAGGGTCTGAAGCTTTCTTT. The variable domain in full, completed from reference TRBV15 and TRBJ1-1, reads DAMVIQNPRYQVTQFGKPVTLSCSQTLNHNVMYWYQQKSSQAPKLLFHYYDKDFNNEADTPDNFQSRRPNTSFCFLDIRSPGLGDTAMYLCATSRATTGSEAFFGQGTRLTVV.

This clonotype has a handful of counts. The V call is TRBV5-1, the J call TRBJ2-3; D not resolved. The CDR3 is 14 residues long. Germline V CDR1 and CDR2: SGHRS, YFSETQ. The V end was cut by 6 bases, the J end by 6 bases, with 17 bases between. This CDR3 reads CASTRALSRDTQYF. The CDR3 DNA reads TGCGCCAGCACCAGAGCGCTTTCGAGGGATACGCAGTATTTT. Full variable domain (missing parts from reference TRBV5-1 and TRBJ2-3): KAGVTQTPRYLIKTRGQQVTLSCSPISGHRSVSWYQQTPGQGLQFLFEYFSETQRNKGNFPGRFSGRQFSNSRSEMNVSTLELGDSALYLCASTRALSRDTQYFGPGTRLTVL.

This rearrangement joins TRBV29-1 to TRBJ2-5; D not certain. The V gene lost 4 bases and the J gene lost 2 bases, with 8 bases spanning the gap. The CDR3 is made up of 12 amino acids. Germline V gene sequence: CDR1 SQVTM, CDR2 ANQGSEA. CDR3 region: CSVVGLQETQYF. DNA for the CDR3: TGCAGCGTTGTAGGGCTACAAGAGACCCAGTACTTC. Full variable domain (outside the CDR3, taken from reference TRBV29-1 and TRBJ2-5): SAVISQKPSRDICQRGTSLTIQCQVDSQVTMMFWYRQQPGQSLTLIATANQGSEATYESGFVIDKFPISRPNLTFSTLTVSNMSPEDSSIYLCSVVGLQETQYFGPGTRLLVL.

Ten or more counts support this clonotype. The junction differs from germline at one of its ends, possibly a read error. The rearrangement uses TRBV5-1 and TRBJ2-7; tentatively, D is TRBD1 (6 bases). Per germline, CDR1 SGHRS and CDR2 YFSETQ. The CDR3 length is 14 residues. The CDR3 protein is CASSFRTASYEQYF. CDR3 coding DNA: TGTGCCAGCAGCTTCAGGACAGCCTCCTACGAGCAGTACTTC.

The CDR3 nucleotides read TGTGCCAGCAGTCCCCAGCGGGGTAACATTCAGTACTTC. It codes for CASSPQRGNIQYF. The chain joins TRBV12-3 or TRBV12-4 to TRBJ2-4, with 7 bases matching TRBD2. The CDR3 is 13 amino acids. Trimming took 5 bases from V and 7 from J; bases not matched to a gene: 5.

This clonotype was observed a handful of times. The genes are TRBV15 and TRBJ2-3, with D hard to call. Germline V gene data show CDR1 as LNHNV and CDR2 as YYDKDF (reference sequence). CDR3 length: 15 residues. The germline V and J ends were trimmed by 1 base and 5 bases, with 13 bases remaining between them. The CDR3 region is CATSRAGRGRDTQYF. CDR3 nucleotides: TGTGCCACCAGCAGAGCGGGTCGAGGAAGAGATACGCAGTATTTT.

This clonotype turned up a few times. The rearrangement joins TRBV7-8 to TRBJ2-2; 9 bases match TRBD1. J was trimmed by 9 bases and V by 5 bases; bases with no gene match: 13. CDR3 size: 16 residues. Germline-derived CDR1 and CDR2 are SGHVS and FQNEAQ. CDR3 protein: CASSKRRDRVLRELFF. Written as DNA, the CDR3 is TGTGCCAGCAGCAAACGACGGGACAGGGTCCTCCGGGAGCTGTTTTTT.

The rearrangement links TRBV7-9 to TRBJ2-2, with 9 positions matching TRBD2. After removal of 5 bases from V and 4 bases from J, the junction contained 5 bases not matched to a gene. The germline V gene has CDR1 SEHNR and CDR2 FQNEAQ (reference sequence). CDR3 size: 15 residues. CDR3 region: CASSKTSGLTGELFF. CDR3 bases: TGTGCCAGCAGCAAGACTAGCGGTCTCACCGGGGAGCTGTTTTTT.

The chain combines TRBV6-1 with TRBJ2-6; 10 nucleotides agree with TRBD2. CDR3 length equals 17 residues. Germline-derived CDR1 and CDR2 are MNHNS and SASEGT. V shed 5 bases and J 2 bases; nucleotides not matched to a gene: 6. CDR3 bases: TGTGCCAGCAGTAAGGGACTAGCGCGGGCTGGGGCCAACGTCCTGACTTTC. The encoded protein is CASSKGLARAGANVLTF.

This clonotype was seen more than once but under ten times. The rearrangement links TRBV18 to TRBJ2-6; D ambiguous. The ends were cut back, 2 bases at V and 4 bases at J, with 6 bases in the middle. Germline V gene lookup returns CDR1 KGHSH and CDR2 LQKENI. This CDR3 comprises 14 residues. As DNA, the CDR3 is TGTGCCAGCTCACCAAAAGCCGGGGCCAACGTCCTGACTTTC. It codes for CASSPKAGANVLTF.

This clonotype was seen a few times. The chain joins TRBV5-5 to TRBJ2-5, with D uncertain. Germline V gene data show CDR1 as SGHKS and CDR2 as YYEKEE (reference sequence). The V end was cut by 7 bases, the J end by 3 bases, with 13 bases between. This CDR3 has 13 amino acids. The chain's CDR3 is CASGPGWEETQYF. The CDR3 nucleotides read TGTGCCAGCGGCCCTGGGTGGGAAGAGACCCAGTACTTC.

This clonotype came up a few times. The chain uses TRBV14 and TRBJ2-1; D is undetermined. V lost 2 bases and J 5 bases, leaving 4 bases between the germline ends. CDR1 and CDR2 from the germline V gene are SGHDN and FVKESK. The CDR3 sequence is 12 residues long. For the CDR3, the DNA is TGTGCCAGCAGCCAATGGGACAATGAGCAGTTCTTC. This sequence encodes CASSQWDNEQFF.

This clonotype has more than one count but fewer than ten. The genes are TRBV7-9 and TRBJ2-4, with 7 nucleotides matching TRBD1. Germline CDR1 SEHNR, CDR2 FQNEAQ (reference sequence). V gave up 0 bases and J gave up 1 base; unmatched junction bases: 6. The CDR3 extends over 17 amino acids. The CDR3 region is CASSLALTGSAKNIQYF. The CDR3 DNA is TGTGCCAGCAGCTTAGCCCTGACAGGGAGCGCCAAAAACATTCAGTACTTC. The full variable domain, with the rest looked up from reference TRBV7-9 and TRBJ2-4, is DTGVSQNPRHKITKRGQNVTFRCDPISEHNRLYWYRQTLGQGPEFLTYFQNEAQLEKSRLLSDRFSAERPKGSFSTLEIQRTEQGDSAMYLCASSLALTGSAKNIQYFGAGTRLSVL.

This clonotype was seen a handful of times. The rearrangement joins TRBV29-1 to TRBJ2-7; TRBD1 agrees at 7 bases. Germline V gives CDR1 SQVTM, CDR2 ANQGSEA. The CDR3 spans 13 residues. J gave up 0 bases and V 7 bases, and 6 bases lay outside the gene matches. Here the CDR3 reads CSALQGSSYEQYF. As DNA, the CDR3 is TGCAGCGCTTTACAGGGGAGCTCCTACGAGCAGTACTTC.

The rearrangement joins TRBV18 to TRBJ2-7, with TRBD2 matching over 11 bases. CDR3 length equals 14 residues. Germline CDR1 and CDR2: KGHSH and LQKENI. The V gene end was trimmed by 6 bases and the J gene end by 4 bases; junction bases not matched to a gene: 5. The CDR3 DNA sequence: TGTGCCAGCTCCCGACTAGCGGGAAGGTACGAGCAGTACTTC. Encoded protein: CASSRLAGRYEQYF.

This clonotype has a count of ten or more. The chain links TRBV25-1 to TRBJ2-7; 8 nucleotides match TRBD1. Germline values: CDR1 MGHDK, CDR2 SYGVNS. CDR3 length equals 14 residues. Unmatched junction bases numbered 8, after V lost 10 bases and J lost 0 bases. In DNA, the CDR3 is TGTGCCATACCCGACAGGGGTTGCTCCTACGAGCAGTACTTC. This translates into CAIPDRGCSYEQYF.